The source of this TCR beta chain is a study of cytotoxic CD8 clonotypes in ibrutinib-treated CLL. The CDR3 runs to 13 residues. The V end lost 3 bases, the J end lost 4 bases, and 10 bases lay between the germline ends. Germline CDR1 and CDR2: SGHDT and YYEEEE. Points on this clone: Its antigen is not known.

Study-wide results and limits: Rare overall, public clonotypes shrank or held steady under therapy. Patients with sustained remission and those progressing were sampled at differing times.

Only in-frame clones appear in the TCRdb table, and some are missing; sequencing was by immunoSEQ multiplex PCR. The sample lists 250,000 to 350,000 clones; approximately 76% were seen once. This receptor was taken from a human donor with chronic lymphocytic leukemia. The chain has TRBV5-6 and TRBJ2-5, with D unclear. This material consisted of PBMCs, taken at disease progression, from a patient treated with ibrutinib. The CDR3 spells CASSWAPLETQYF. For the CDR3, the DNA is TGTGCCAGCAGCTGGGCGCCTCTAGAGACCCAGTACTTC. Looking up the rest from reference TRBV5-6 and TRBJ2-5 gives the full variable domain: DAGVTQSPTHLIKTRGQQVTLRCSPKSGHDTVSWYQQALGQGPQFIFQYYEEEERQRGNFPDRFSGHQFPNYSSELNVNALLLGDSALYLCASSWAPLETQYFGPGTRLLVL.